Listed here are 9 T cell receptor beta chains from one sample, sequenced in a study of T cells after yellow fever vaccination (dated by TCRdb to between 2017 and 2020). The treatment or condition label on this specimen signifies: live attenuated yellow fever vaccine strain. Library preparation used 5' RACE. Instrument on record: Illumina HiSeq 2500. TCRdb applied fastp at Q25 and MiXCR to the public reads, then kept only in-frame beta chains. One record per CDR3 amino acid sequence lists the most common genes and DNA. In all, the sample holds about 160,000 distinct CDR3 sequences, and 5.5% to 7.5% of those were seen once. The biggest ten clones account for 2.5% to 3% of the sample. Sequences were derived from CD4+ T cells sorted from PBMCs, sampled 5 to 6 days after the first yellow fever vaccination. Receptor source: a man aged 18 to 29 who received the YFV17D yellow fever vaccine.

This clonotype was observed at least ten times. The chain couples TRBV20-1 to TRBJ1-1, with D possibly being TRBD1 (6 bases). CDR1 and CDR2 (germline): DFQATT, SNEGSKA (reference sequence). Trimming took 0 bases from V and 0 from J, leaving 8 bases between them. CDR3 size: 14 residues. The DNA of the CDR3 is TGCAGTGCTAGAGAGGGACAAATGAACACTGAAGCTTTCTTT. Amino acid sequence: CSAREGQMNTEAFF.

This clonotype was counted many times. In nucleotides, the CDR3 is TGCGCCAGCAGCTTGTGGACAGGGGGTACAGATACGCAGTATTTT. It specifies CASSLWTGGTDTQYF. This chain uses TRBV5-1 with TRBJ2-3, with 10 nucleotides matching TRBD1. CDR1 and CDR2 from the germline V gene are SGHRS and YFSETQ. With 1 base clipped from V and 3 bases from J, the junction kept 2 bases outside the gene matches. The CDR3 runs to 15 residues.

This clonotype was observed at least ten times. The rearrangement uses TRBV6-5 and TRBJ2-7; 7 bases line up with TRBD1. The CDR3 loop spans 14 amino acids. Germline trimming cut 5 bases from V and 3 bases from J; bases unmatched to any gene: 7. Per the germline V gene, CDR1 is MNHEY and CDR2 is SVGAGI. The CDR3 DNA reads TGTGCCAGCAGTCTACGGACAGGCATCTACGAGCAGTACGTC. Translation gives CASSLRTGIYEQYV.

This clonotype was counted ten times or more. This chain joins TRBV20-1 and TRBJ1-2; TRBD1 is a possible D gene (5 bases). With 5 bases removed from V and 0 bases from J, the gap between germline ends came to 10 bases. Germline CDR1 DFQATT, CDR2 SNEGSKA (reference sequence). The CDR3 totals 13 residues. In DNA, the CDR3 is TGCAGTGCTCAGGGAACCGCTAACTATGGCTACACCTTC. This codes for CSAQGTANYGYTF.

This clonotype has a count of ten or more. The chain carries TRBV4-3 and TRBJ2-1; 12 bases are shared with TRBD2. The CDR3 is made up of 16 amino acids. The germline gives CDR1 LGHNA, CDR2 YSLEER. J lost 9 bases, V lost 1 base, and 7 bases had no gene match. Written as DNA, the CDR3 is TGCGCCAGCAGCCAAGCTAGCGGGGGGGCCATAGGTGAGCAGTTCTTC. Protein product: CASSQASGGAIGEQFF.

This chain connects TRBV9 to TRBJ2-5; D may be TRBD1 or TRBD2 (5 bases each). This CDR3 is 15 amino acids long. Germline V CDR1 and CDR2: SGDLS, YYNGEE. Deletions cut 3 bases from V and 4 bases from J, with 16 bases between. This CDR3 reads CASSGMGERGETQYF. CDR3 nucleotide sequence: TGTGCCAGCAGCGGGATGGGGGAGAGAGGAGAGACCCAGTACTTC.

This clonotype was recorded at least ten times. The genes are TRBV7-9 and TRBJ2-7; 10 bases are shared with TRBD1. Trimming at V came to 1 base and at J to 3 bases, leaving 3 bases not matched to a gene. Germline V gives CDR1 SEHNR, CDR2 FQNEAQ (reference sequence). The CDR3 has 15 residues. The CDR3 here is CASSLGGTGDYEQYV. DNA for the CDR3: TGTGCCAGCAGCTTAGGAGGGACAGGGGACTACGAGCAGTACGTC.

The genes are TRBV7-2 and TRBJ1-1; 8 bases are shared with TRBD1. From germline, CDR1 is SGHTA and CDR2 FQGNSA. The CDR3 sequence is 14 residues long. The trim removed 5 bases at V and 5 bases at J, leaving 7 bases unmatched. CDR3 amino acids: CASSGRTGRTEAFF. As DNA, the CDR3 is TGTGCCAGCAGCGGAAGGACAGGGCGGACTGAAGCTTTCTTT.

This clonotype was counted at least ten times. The chain links TRBV24-1 to TRBJ2-3; no definite D call. Trimming left V 3 bases short and J 5 bases short, with 8 bases between. Germline loops: CDR1 KGHDR, CDR2 SFDVKD. This CDR3 is 13 amino acids long. CDR3 DNA sequence: TGTGCCACCAGTGATGCGGCCGAAGATACGCAGTATTTT. This gives the protein CATSDAAEDTQYF.